Following are 9 T cell receptor beta chains from one sample sequenced in a study of Ad26.COV2.S vaccination and SARS-CoV-2 variants. Sequencing used immunoSEQ multiplex PCR; TCRdb keeps in-frame clones, though not all of them. This sample has fewer than 400,000 clones, with approximately 91% found just once. Treatment: around 19 received Ad26.COV2.S at low or high dose, single or two shots; a few received placebo; per-sample allocation not given. Sampling happened 63 days after the first vaccine or placebo injection. This sample comprised peripheral blood, obtained in a trial of Ad26.COV2.S vaccine versus placebo. The receptors were gathered from a person aged 18-65 years who received the Ad26.COV2.S COVID-19 vaccine or a placebo.

This clone was detected many times. The genes are TRBV30 and TRBJ2-2; maybe TRBD1 (7 bases). Trimming left V 3 bases short and J 6 bases short, with 11 bases between. This CDR3 has 13 amino acids. CDR1 and CDR2 (germline): GTSNPN, SVGIG (reference sequence). The CDR3 reads CAWSRGDAGELFF. For the CDR3, the DNA is TGTGCCTGGAGCAGGGGGGACGCCGGGGAGCTGTTTTTT.

This clone was observed a few times. This rearrangement joins TRBV7-2 to TRBJ2-5; TRBD2 aligns across 7 bases. This CDR3 is 18 amino acids long. Trimming took 2 bases from V and 5 from J; bases not matched to a gene: 17. CDR1 and CDR2 (germline): SGHTA, FQGNSA. The CDR3 coding sequence is TGTGCCAGCAGCTTACCCCGGCGGCGGAGCGGGATCTATGAGACCCAGTACTTC. Translation gives CASSLPRRRSGIYETQYF.

The CDR3 region is CASSLELADSYEQYF. The CDR3 nucleotides are TGTGCCAGCAGCTTAGAATTAGCGGACTCCTACGAGCAGTACTTC. The chain recombines TRBV7-8 with TRBJ2-7; D is perhaps TRBD2 (6 bases). Looked up from germline, CDR1 is SGHVS and CDR2 is FQNEAQ. The CDR3 is 15 residues long. V lost 1 base, J lost 0 bases, and 10 bases lay in between.

This CDR3 reads CSGGQGHEQYF. The DNA for the CDR3 is TGCAGCGGGGGACAGGGCCACGAGCAGTACTTC. The chain joins TRBV29-1 to TRBJ2-7; TRBD1 matches 9 bases. The V gene end was trimmed by 7 bases and the J gene end by 5 bases; junction bases not matched to a gene: 3. The CDR3 has 11 amino acids. Germline loops: CDR1 SQVTM, CDR2 ANQGSEA.

As for this clone: The sample holds other DNA sequences that translate to the same CDR3. V gene TRBV19 combines with J gene TRBJ1-5, with D hard to call. CDR3 length: 12 amino acids. Trimming cost V 1 base and J 4 bases, with 2 bases left between them. The germline gives CDR1 LNHDA, CDR2 SQIVND (reference sequence). The CDR3 DNA is TGTGCCAGTAGTATAGCGAATCAGCCCCAGCATTTT. This gives the protein CASSIANQPQHF. Variable domain in full (rest from reference TRBV19 and TRBJ1-5): DGGITQSPKYLFRKEGQNVTLSCEQNLNHDAMYWYRQDPGQGLRLIYYSQIVNDFQKGDIAEGYSVSREKKESFPLTVTSAQKNPTAFYLCASSIANQPQHFGDGTRLSIL.

The rearrangement uses TRBV28 and TRBJ1-6; D uncertain. Germline V gene sequence: CDR1 MDHEN, CDR2 SYDVKM. Trimming took 5 bases from V and 0 from J, leaving 8 bases between them. There are 15 residues in the CDR3. The DNA for the CDR3 is TGTGCCAGCAGTACAAAAAGCTCCTATAATTCACCCCTCCACTTT. Translated, it gives CASSTKSSYNSPLHF.

The V call is TRBV4-1, the J call TRBJ1-1; D call uncertain. Germline V CDR1 and CDR2: MGHRA, YSYEKL. V lost 0 bases and J lost 0, with 5 bases in between. The CDR3 sequence is 14 residues long. CDR3 bases: TGCGCCAGCAGCCAAGACACTATGAACACTGAAGCTTTCTTT. Translated: CASSQDTMNTEAFF.

CDR3 sequence: CSARLAGGPGEQFF. The CDR3 region has the DNA TGCAGCGCCCGTCTAGCGGGAGGGCCTGGTGAGCAGTTCTTC. This chain links TRBV29-1 with TRBJ2-1; 12 nucleotides match TRBD2. The CDR3 contains 14 residues. Germline V gene sequence: CDR1 SQVTM, CDR2 ANQGSEA. V lost 7 bases to trimming and J lost 9 bases; unmatched junction nucleotides: 10.

This chain joins TRBV28 and TRBJ2-1; D is unclear. Per germline, CDR1 MDHEN and CDR2 SYDVKM. The CDR3 spans 17 residues. Trimming removed 2 bases from V and 5 bases from J, with 19 bases in between. CDR3 protein: CASSLGLPLSLNNEQFF. DNA for the CDR3: TGTGCCAGCAGTTTAGGGCTCCCACTCTCCTTAAACAATGAGCAGTTCTTC.